Presented here are 8 T cell receptor beta chains from one specimen sequenced in a study of STAT5B mutations in CD4+ large granular lymphocyte leukemia. Assay used: immunoSEQ multiplex PCR; TCRdb lists only in-frame clones, some missing. This table has over 20,000 clones, about 86% appearing once. Specimen: CD4+ T cells from blood buffy coats. Receptors were obtained from a human donor in good health.

DNA for the CDR3: TGCAGTCCTAACTCGGGAAAGGCACAGTTCTTC. Protein: CSPNSGKAQFF. The chain employs TRBV20-1 and TRBJ2-1; possible D gene TRBD2, 5 bases. Germline lookup yields CDR1 DFQATT and CDR2 SNEGSKA (reference sequence). CDR3 length: 11 amino acids. V gave up 8 bases and J gave up 13 bases, with 18 bases separating them.

Comments on this clone: In the same sample, other DNA sequences code for this CDR3. This sequence joins TRBV30 and TRBJ1-2; no reliable D call. Germline CDR1 reads GTSNPN; CDR2 reads SVGIG (reference sequence). The CDR3 extends over 12 amino acids. V lost 0 bases, J lost 5 bases, and 7 bases lay in between. The CDR3 DNA reads as TGTGCCTGGAGTGTATGGGGATATGGCTACACCTTC. The encoded protein is CAWSVWGYGYTF.

The chain combines TRBV5-1 with TRBJ2-1, with 9 bases that match TRBD2. V was pared by 4 bases and J by 4 bases, with 3 bases of the junction left unmatched. The CDR3 has 14 amino acids. The germline V gene has CDR1 SGHRS and CDR2 YFSETQ. The CDR3 reads CASSLAGSYNEQFF. The CDR3 nucleotides are TGCGCCAGCAGCCTAGCGGGGAGTTACAATGAGCAGTTCTTC.

This rearrangement joins TRBV20-1 to TRBJ2-5; D unclear. Looked up from germline, CDR1 is DFQATT and CDR2 is SNEGSKA (reference sequence). The CDR3 spans 11 residues. Trimming removed 6 bases at V and 4 bases at J, with 9 bases between. CDR3 region: CSAQLGETQYF. The CDR3 nucleotides read TGCAGTGCGCAACTTGGAGAGACCCAGTACTTC.

V and J are TRBV27 and TRBJ1-2, with no clear D. V gave up 0 bases and J gave up 12 bases, with 17 bases separating them. The germline V gene has CDR1 MNHEY and CDR2 SMNVEV (reference sequence). This CDR3 is 14 amino acids long. CDR3 bases: TGTGCCAGCAGTTTATCCGCCGGGCGAGGGTACAACACCTTC. Protein: CASSLSAGRGYNTF.

The chain joins TRBV5-4 to TRBJ2-7; D gene unclear. There are 13 residues in the CDR3. Germline V gene lookup returns CDR1 SGHNT and CDR2 YYREEE (reference sequence). V was clipped by 0 bases and J by 6 bases, with 10 bases between them. CDR3 bases: TGTGCCAGCAGCTTGGTTTTATCGGTCGAGCAGTACTTC. Amino acid sequence: CASSLVLSVEQYF. Combining the CDR3 with reference TRBV5-4 and TRBJ2-7 gives the whole variable domain ETGVTQSPTHLIKTRGQQVTLRCSSQSGHNTVSWYQQALGQGPQFIFQYYREEENGRGNFPPRFSGLQFPNYSSELNVNALELDDSALYLCASSLVLSVEQYFGPGTRLTVT.

The count of this clone is one. This chain connects TRBV11-2 to TRBJ2-2; D not resolved. The germline V and J ends were trimmed by 3 bases and 0 bases, with 2 bases remaining between them. This CDR3 has 13 amino acids. Germline V gene sequence: CDR1 SGHAT, CDR2 FQNNGV. The CDR3 loop is CASSFANTGELFF. The CDR3 DNA follows: TGTGCCAGCAGCTTTGCGAACACCGGGGAGCTGTTTTTT.

This clone was seen just once. The V and J genes are TRBV5-6 and TRBJ2-2; the D is unclear. CDR3 length: 13 amino acids. Germline V CDR1 and CDR2: SGHDT, YYEEEE. The V and J ends lost 2 bases and 8 bases respectively, with 10 bases between them. The CDR3 DNA sequence: TGTGCCAGCAGCTTAGACCCTTTGGGGGAGCTGTTTTTT. Translation: CASSLDPLGELFF.